This is a list of T cell receptor beta chains from one sample in a study of cytomegalovirus exposure and HLA in healthy donors. Sequenced by immunoSEQ multiplex PCR; TCRdb stores in-frame clones only, minus some. The table shows fewer than 200,000 clones, with around 79% occurring only once. Source material: PBMCs. The receptor set was obtained from a woman aged 40 to 50 in good health and CMV-seropositive. The CDR3 runs from the conserved cysteine through the conserved F or W. A D gene is named only where the DNA matches it firmly. Clone sizes are given selectively: once, few, many, or a class where the clone is expanded.

CSVPSPGQGYGYTF TGCAGCGTTCCTAGCCCAGGACAGGGCTATGGCTACACCTTC TRBJ1-2 TRBV29-1 TRBD1 NA
CASTTGTGGEAFF TGTGCCAGCACCACCGGGACAGGGGGAGAAGCTTTCTTT TRBJ1-1 TRBV6-1 TRBD1 NA
CARRQGRHQPQHF TGTGCCAGGCGTCAGGGTCGACATCAGCCCCAGCATTTT TRBJ1-5 TRBV12-1 NA NA
CASSAPSGTQYF TGTGCCAGCAGCGCACCTAGCGGAACGCAGTATTTT TRBJ2-3 TRBV6-5 TRBD2 NA
CAWMRAGVGETQYF TGTGCCTGGATGAGGGCGGGAGTTGGTGAGACCCAGTACTTC TRBJ2-5 TRBV30 TRBD2 NA
CASSGGDSYEQYF TGTGCCAGCAGCGGCGGTGACTCCTACGAGCAGTACTTC TRBJ2-7 TRBV6-4 NA NA
CASSYPGTGGYNEQFF TGTGCCAGCAGTTACCCCGGGACAGGGGGCTACAATGAGCAGTTCTTC TRBJ2-1 TRBV6-6 TRBD1 NA
CASSQEEGTGDLYGYTF TGTGCCAGCAGCCAAGAGGAAGGGACAGGGGATCTCTATGGCTACACCTTC TRBJ1-2 TRBV4-2 TRBD1 few
CASSSGPLAGYYEQYF TGTGCCAGTAGTTCGGGCCCTCTAGCGGGATACTACGAGCAGTACTTC TRBJ2-7 TRBV19 TRBD2 NA
CAWSVMGGFEPQHF TGTGCCTGGAGTGTAATGGGCGGGTTCGAGCCCCAGCATTTT TRBJ1-5 TRBV30 NA few
CASSLLETGSGNTIYF TGTGCCAGCTCACTCCTGGAGACAGGGTCCGGAAACACCATATATTTT TRBJ1-3 TRBV18 TRBD1 NA
CSAMREETQYF TGCAGTGCTATGCGGGAAGAGACCCAGTACTTC TRBJ2-5 TRBV20-1 NA few
CASSQAQNNYGYTF TGCGCCAGCAGCCAGGCTCAGAATAACTATGGCTACACCTTC TRBJ1-2 TRBV4-3 NA NA
CASSSSGDRGYNSPLHF TGTGCCAGCAGCTCCAGTGGGGACAGGGGCTATAATTCACCCCTCCACTTT TRBJ1-6 TRBV7-9 TRBD1 NA
CASTDPAGAAGANVLTF TGTGCCAGTACGGATCCAGCGGGAGCTGCTGGGGCCAACGTCCTGACTTTC TRBJ2-6 TRBV19 TRBD2 NA
CASSQDIAGQGRKITEAFF TGCGCCAGCAGCCAAGATATAGCGGGACAGGGGAGGAAAATTACTGAAGCTTTCTTT TRBJ1-1 TRBV4-3 TRBD1 NA
CASIQKGGGEKLFF TGTGCCAGTATCCAAAAAGGCGGGGGTGAAAAACTGTTTTTT TRBJ1-4 TRBV19 NA NA
CASSPPGQGYEQYF TGTGCCAGCAGCCCACCGGGACAGGGCTACGAGCAGTACTTC TRBJ2-7 TRBV7-9 TRBD1 NA
CSSSLGIQVDTDTQYF TGTTCCAGCAGCTTAGGAATCCAGGTTGACACAGATACGCAGTATTTT TRBJ2-3 TRBV7-9 NA NA
CASSQDLGPLRSGNTIYF TGTGCCAGCAGCCAAGATTTAGGCCCATTGAGGTCTGGAAACACCATATATTTT TRBJ1-3 TRBV14 NA NA
CAWSVGVGGGYTF TGTGCCTGGAGTGTGGGTGTTGGGGGGGGCTACACCTTC TRBJ1-2 TRBV30 NA NA
CASSLEYPPLHF TGTGCCAGCAGCTTAGAATATCCGCCCCTCCACTTT TRBJ1-6 TRBV7-2 NA NA
CASSTPLAGGSYNEQFF TGTGCCAGCAGCACTCCCCTAGCGGGGGGCTCCTACAATGAGCAGTTCTTC TRBJ2-1 TRBV5-5 TRBD2 few
CASSQGIPSGRYTYEQYF TGTGCCAGCAGCCAAGGAATTCCGAGCGGGAGATATACCTACGAGCAGTACTTC TRBJ2-7 TRBV4-2 TRBD2 NA
CASSQDLGGGYDYTF TGCGCCAGCAGCCAAGATTTGGGCGGGGGCTATGACTACACCTTC TRBJ1-2 TRBV4-3 NA NA
CASSKRGTGGLNTEAFF TGTGCCAGCAGCAAAAGGGGTACAGGGGGATTGAACACTGAAGCTTTCTTT TRBJ1-1 TRBV21-1 NA NA
CASSKSGQGIQETQYF TGTGCCAGTAGCAAATCGGGACAGGGGATCCAAGAGACCCAGTACTTC TRBJ2-5 TRBV19 TRBD1 NA
CASSSDRIYGYTF TGCGCCAGCAGCTCCGACAGGATCTATGGCTACACCTTC TRBJ1-2 TRBV5-1 NA NA
CASSIIAGGPDEQYF TGTGCCAGTAGTATTATAGCGGGGGGGCCGGACGAGCAGTACTTC TRBJ2-7 TRBV19 TRBD2 few
CAWSVFIEDEQYF TGTGCCTGGAGTGTATTCATCGAGGACGAGCAGTACTTC TRBJ2-7 TRBV30 NA few
CATSRDYRGQKETQYF TGTGCCACCAGCAGAGATTACAGGGGACAGAAAGAGACCCAGTACTTC TRBJ2-5 TRBV15 TRBD1 once
CSVGGLAGKETQYF TGCAGCGTTGGGGGACTAGCGGGGAAAGAGACCCAGTACTTC TRBJ2-5 TRBV29-1 TRBD2 NA
CASSPGAGSPGDEQFF TGTGCCAGCTCGCCCGGGGCGGGGTCCCCGGGGGATGAGCAGTTCTTC TRBJ2-1 TRBV18 NA few
CAWSAGGSSYEQYF TGTGCCTGGAGTGCCGGGGGGAGCTCCTACGAGCAGTACTTC TRBJ2-7 TRBV30 TRBD2 NA
CATSLRTGGLDYGYTF TGTGCCACCTCTTTACGGACAGGGGGCTTGGACTATGGCTACACCTTC TRBJ1-2 TRBV5-6 TRBD1 NA
CASSLDLTSGGELFF TGTGCCAGCAGTCTGGACCTAACTAGTGGCGGGGAGCTGTTTTTT TRBJ2-2 TRBV7-2 NA NA
CASRPGGIETQYF TGTGCCAGCAGGCCAGGGGGCATAGAGACCCAGTACTTC TRBJ2-5 TRBV6-5 TRBD1 NA
CASSQDRRLATYNEQFF TGCGCCAGCAGCCAAGATCGCCGACTAGCCACCTACAATGAGCAGTTCTTC TRBJ2-1 TRBV4-3 TRBD2 once
CASSYSKGRGQEKLFF TGTGCCAGCAGTTACTCGAAGGGCAGGGGGCAGGAAAAACTGTTTTTT TRBJ1-4 TRBV6-5 TRBD1 NA